Described below is a single TCR beta chain sequence and its context. The CDR3 runs 17 residues. With 6 bases clipped from V and 3 bases from J, the junction kept 8 bases outside the gene matches. Germline loops: CDR1 MNHNY, CDR2 SVGAGI (reference sequence). Methods used by the authors: Nucleated cell counts were estimated from reference gene primer amplification. Assay: immunoSEQ multiplex PCR; the TCRdb copy retains only in-frame clones and omits some. The D gene and trimming were derived from the DNA, and the V and J assignments and clone size from that table. This sample has 90,000 or so clones, with around 87% found just once. These data come from a study of blood T cell repertoires in COVID-19. In the study overall: The United States, Italy and Spain provided the acute and convalescent COVID-19 samples. Sources were T cells, B-cell-depleted T cells, or PBMCs; the material itself was cDNA or gDNA.

The TCR was taken from a human donor in a cohort sampled during active COVID-19. The sample taken for sequencing was peripheral blood. The chain has TRBV6-6 and TRBJ2-3; 14 bases are a match to TRBD2. Here the CDR3 DNA reads TGTGCCAGCAGACGACTAGCGGGGGGGCTGATTACAGATACGCAGTATTTT. Its protein is CASRRLAGGLITDTQYF.